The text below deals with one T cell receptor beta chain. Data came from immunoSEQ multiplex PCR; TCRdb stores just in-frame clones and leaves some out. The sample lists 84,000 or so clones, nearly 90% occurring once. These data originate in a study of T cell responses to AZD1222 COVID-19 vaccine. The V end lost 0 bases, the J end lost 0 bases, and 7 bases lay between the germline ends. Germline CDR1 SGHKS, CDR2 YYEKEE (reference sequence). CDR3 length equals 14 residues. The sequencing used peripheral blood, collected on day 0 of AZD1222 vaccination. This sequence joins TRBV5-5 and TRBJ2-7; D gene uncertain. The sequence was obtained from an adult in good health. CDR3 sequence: CASSLAHNSYEQYF. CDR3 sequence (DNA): TGTGCCAGCAGCTTGGCCCATAACTCCTACGAGCAGTACTTC.